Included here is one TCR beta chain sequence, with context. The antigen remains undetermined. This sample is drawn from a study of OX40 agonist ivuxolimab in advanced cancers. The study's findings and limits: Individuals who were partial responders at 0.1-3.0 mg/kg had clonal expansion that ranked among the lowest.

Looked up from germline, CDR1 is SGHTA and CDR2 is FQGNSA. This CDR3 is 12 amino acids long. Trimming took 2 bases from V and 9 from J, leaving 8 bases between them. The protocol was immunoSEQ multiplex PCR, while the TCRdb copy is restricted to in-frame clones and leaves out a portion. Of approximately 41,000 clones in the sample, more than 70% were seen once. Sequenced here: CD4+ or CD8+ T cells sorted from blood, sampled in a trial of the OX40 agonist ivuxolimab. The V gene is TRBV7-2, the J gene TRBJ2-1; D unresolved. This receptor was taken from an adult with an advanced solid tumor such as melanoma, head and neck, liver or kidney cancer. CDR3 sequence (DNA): TGTGCCAGCAGCTTATTAAGAGGTGAGCAGTTCTTC. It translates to CASSLLRGEQFF. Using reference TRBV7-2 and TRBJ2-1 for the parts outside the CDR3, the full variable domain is GAGVSQSPSNKVTEKGKDVELRCDPISGHTALYWYRQSLGQGLEFLIYFQGNSAPDKSGLPSDRFSAERTGGSVSTLTIQRTQQEDSAVYLCASSLLRGEQFFGPGTRLTVL.